This entry concerns a single T cell receptor (beta chain). Clones were read by immunoSEQ multiplex PCR, and TCRdb kept only the in-frame ones, dropping some. The repertoire holds about 180,000 clones, around 90% seen once, with roughly 4% in the top ten. These data belong to a study of T cell responses to AZD1222 COVID-19 vaccine. The starting material was peripheral blood, obtained 28 days after the second dose of the MenACWY control vaccine. The receptor's source is an adult who received the MenACWY meningococcal vaccine as a control.

CDR3 amino acids: CASSYSKEREQYF. The CDR3 nucleotides read TGTGCCAGCAGTTACTCGAAAGAGCGCGAGCAGTACTTC. The chain recombines TRBV6-5 with TRBJ2-7; D is uncertain. The ends were cut back, 0 bases at V and 6 bases at J, with 9 bases in the middle. There are 13 residues in the CDR3. Germline CDR1 is MNHEY and CDR2 is SVGAGI.